This T cell receptor beta chain was sequenced for a study of shared clonotypes between healthy human individuals. Study overall: Per donor, CD8 memory used one plate, CD8 naive used two, CD4 memory used three and CD4 naive used three.

Method: immunoSEQ multiplex PCR; TCRdb's copy keeps in-frame clones and lacks some. The table records 190,000 or so clones, 66% of them present only once. The CDR3 totals 14 residues. Germline V gene sequence: CDR1 SSHAT, CDR2 FNYEAQ (reference sequence). Notes on this clone: A junction end diverges from the germline sequence, so it may reflect a read error.

This chain connects TRBV7-7 to TRBJ2-7; D gene unclear. The receptor was derived from a man younger than 40 in good health. Sequencing input: memory CD4+ T cells sorted from blood. Subset indicated: CD45RA-negative fraction. The CDR3 DNA reads TGTGCTAGCAGCCCCCTCCAAGGCGGCTACGAGCAGTACTTC. Protein product: CASSPLQGGYEQYF. Full variable domain (rest looked up from reference TRBV7-7 and TRBJ2-7): GAGVSQSPRYKVTKRGQDVTLRCDPISSHATLYWYQQALGQGPEFLTYFNYEAQPDKSGLPSDRFSAERPEGSISTLTIQRTEQRDSAMYRCASSPLQGGYEQYFGPGTRLTVT.